The 25 T cell receptor beta chains reported below all come from one sample, sequenced in a study of quantifying T cell responses using KT2 cells. The overall study: RNA was reverse transcribed with TCR alpha and beta constant-region primers.

A single-stranded UMI oligo with SP2 sequence was ligated to cDNA 3' ends. An equimolar mix of RC1.1 and RC1.2 primed the beta chain across TRBC1 and TRBC2. A single record per CDR3 protein comes from TCRdb applying MiXCR to the UMI-ligation and nested PCR reads. The profile covers 31,000 or so distinct CDR3 sequences, with approximately 10% appearing a single time and about a tenth taken by the ten largest. The sequenced sample was PBMCs spiked with cells of the T cell clone KT2. These receptors were taken from a human donor.

This clonotype was found a few times. The V gene is TRBV5-4, the J gene TRBJ2-3; no firm D call. V shed 0 bases and J shed 4 bases, with 9 bases lying between them. This CDR3 is built from 14 residues. Per the germline V gene, CDR1 is SGHNT and CDR2 is YYREEE (reference sequence). The CDR3, as DNA: TGTGCCAGCAGCTTGGCGGTCGGATCAGATACGCAGTATTTT. It codes for CASSLAVGSDTQYF.

This clonotype has a count of ten or more. The chain links TRBV29-1 to TRBJ2-7; D is perhaps TRBD1 (6 bases). This CDR3 is 14 amino acids long. Germline V lookup: CDR1 SQVTM, CDR2 ANQGSEA. V was shortened by 4 bases and J by 4 bases, with 17 bases between the two germline ends. The CDR3 reads CSVGGTLKRYEQYF. The CDR3 nucleotides are TGCAGCGTTGGGGGGACACTCAAGAGGTACGAGCAGTACTTC.

This clonotype occurred many times. This sequence joins TRBV20-1 and TRBJ1-5; 9 bases map to TRBD1. Germline V gene data show CDR1 as DFQATT and CDR2 as SNEGSKA (reference sequence). V gave up 3 bases and J gave up 6 bases; unmatched junction bases: 6. The CDR3 sequence is 14 residues long. The DNA of the CDR3 is TGCAGTGCTAGGAGCTGGGACAGGGCTCAGCCCCAGCATTTT. This encodes CSARSWDRAQPQHF.

The J gene is TRBJ1-5, the V gene TRBV25-1; weak D call: TRBD1 (5 bases). The V and J ends lost 1 base and 7 bases respectively, with 8 bases between them. The germline CDR1 and CDR2 sequences are MGHDK and SYGVNS. The CDR3 contains 13 residues. The CDR3 protein is CASSESGYQPQHF. CDR3 coding DNA: TGTGCCAGCAGTGAATCAGGGTACCAGCCCCAGCATTTT.

The chain uses TRBV28 and TRBJ2-3; D is unclear. The ends were cut back, 2 bases at V and 4 bases at J, with 10 bases in the middle. Germline V lookup: CDR1 MDHEN, CDR2 SYDVKM. The CDR3 sequence is 14 residues long. The CDR3 DNA follows: TGTGCCAGCAGTTTACCCGGCTCGGCAGATACGCAGTATTTT. Amino acids: CASSLPGSADTQYF.

This clonotype was observed at least ten times. The rearrangement joins TRBV7-9 to TRBJ2-7; 11 bases fit TRBD1. The CDR3 extends over 13 amino acids. The ends lost 3 bases at V and 7 bases at J; junction bases unmatched: 2. Germline V gives CDR1 SEHNR, CDR2 FQNEAQ (reference sequence). CDR3: CASSLDRGREQYF. For the CDR3, the DNA is TGTGCCAGCAGCTTGGACAGGGGGCGAGAGCAGTACTTC. Full variable domain (remainder filled in from reference TRBV7-9 and TRBJ2-7): DTGVSQNPRHKITKRGQNVTFRCDPISEHNRLYWYRQTLGQGPEFLTYFQNEAQLEKSRLLSDRFSAERPKGSFSTLEIQRTEQGDSAMYLCASSLDRGREQYFGPGTRLTVT.

The chain links TRBV28 to TRBJ2-3, with TRBD2 matching over 7 bases. Germline assignment: CDR1 MDHEN and CDR2 SYDVKM. The CDR3 is 15 amino acids. The V segment lost 5 bases and the J segment 2 bases; nucleotides outside the gene matches: 7. The DNA of the CDR3 is TGTGCCAGCAGTCCAGTCGCGGGGGTCACAGATACGCAGTATTTT. The encoded protein is CASSPVAGVTDTQYF.

The chain links TRBV4-2 to TRBJ2-7; D may be TRBD1 (6 bases). Trimming left V 0 bases short and J 6 bases short, with 15 bases between. CDR1 is LGHNA, CDR2 YNFKEQ, per germline. CDR3 length: 15 residues. As DNA, the CDR3 is TGTGCCAGCAGCCAAGATCGTGGCAGGGGAATCGAGCAGTACTTC. It translates to CASSQDRGRGIEQYF.

This clonotype has ten or more counts. The chain couples TRBV11-2 to TRBJ2-5, with 10 bases lining up with TRBD2. There are 16 residues in the CDR3. With V trimmed by 5 bases and J by 0 bases, 6 bases remained unmatched. Germline loops: CDR1 SGHAT, CDR2 FQNNGV. CDR3 DNA sequence: TGTGCCAGCAGCGCGACTAGCGGGCCGTACCAAGAGACCCAGTACTTC. The encoded protein is CASSATSGPYQETQYF.

This clonotype was seen repeatedly, ten times or more. The CDR3 loop is CSREQGSSYEQYF. The CDR3 DNA reads TGCAGTCGCGAACAGGGCAGCTCCTACGAGCAGTACTTC. This sequence joins TRBV29-1 and TRBJ2-7, with TRBD1 as a possible D gene (6 bases). Germline V gene lookup returns CDR1 SQVTM and CDR2 ANQGSEA. This CDR3 has 13 residues.

The table lists this clonotype with a few counts. The chain combines TRBV29-1 with TRBJ1-1; D is unclear. The V gene lost 4 bases and the J gene lost 6 bases, with 9 bases spanning the gap. Germline CDR1 reads SQVTM; CDR2 reads ANQGSEA. CDR3 length: 11 residues. The DNA for the CDR3 is TGCAGCGTTGGAGGGTTGGCTGAAGCTTTCTTT. The encoded protein is CSVGGLAEAFF.

This chain uses TRBV21-1 with TRBJ1-2; the table names TRBD1, a call not compared with the DNA. TRBV21-1 is a pseudogene. There are 17 residues in the CDR3. CDR3 sequence reads: CASSKVPPPTARGGYTF. In DNA form, the CDR3 reads TGTGCCAGCAGCAAAGTCCCTCCGCCGACAGCCCGGGGAGGCTACACCTTC.

Only a few counts were recorded for this clonotype. The rearrangement links TRBV9 to TRBJ2-7; TRBD1 might be the D (6 bases). The germline CDR1 and CDR2 sequences are SGDLS and YYNGEE. V lost 3 bases and J lost 0, with 10 bases in between. The CDR3 contains 14 residues. The CDR3 DNA reads TGTGCCAGCAGCGGCCTGGACAGCTCCTACGAGCAGTACTTC. It yields the protein CASSGLDSSYEQYF.

This sequence joins TRBV4-2 and TRBJ2-3; 7 nucleotides match TRBD1. Unmatched junction bases numbered 12, after V lost 4 bases and J lost 2 bases. The CDR3 runs to 17 residues. Germline lookup yields CDR1 LGHNA and CDR2 YNFKEQ. The CDR3 loop reads CASSLSGTESFTDTQYF. CDR3 DNA: TGTGCCAGCAGCCTGTCCGGGACAGAAAGCTTCACAGATACGCAGTATTTT.

This clonotype was seen at least ten times. The chain carries TRBV6-5 and TRBJ2-1; D perhaps matches TRBD2 (5 bases). Germline-derived CDR1 and CDR2 are MNHEY and SVGAGI. This CDR3 has 15 residues. V was cut by 6 bases and J by 4 bases, with 16 bases left in between. The CDR3 coding sequence is TGTGCCAGCAGAGACGACGGACTGGCTTACAATGAGCAGTTCTTC. Translation: CASRDDGLAYNEQFF.

The rearrangement uses TRBV7-8 and TRBJ2-7; 8 bases are shared with TRBD2. The CDR3 length is 16 residues. Unmatched junction bases numbered 9, after V lost 5 bases and J lost 0 bases. Germline V gene sequence: CDR1 SGHVS, CDR2 FQNEAQ. The CDR3 coding sequence is TGTGCCAGCAGCCGATACAGCGGGAGTAGCTCCTACGAGCAGTACTTC. Translating gives CASSRYSGSSSYEQYF.

This clonotype was detected only a few times. The J gene is TRBJ2-2, the V gene TRBV29-1; D assignment may be TRBD1 or TRBD2 (6 bases each). V lost 4 bases to trimming and J lost 0 bases, with 9 bases between them. This CDR3 is 14 amino acids long. Germline V lookup: CDR1 SQVTM, CDR2 ANQGSEA. CDR3 in amino acids: CSVGGGTNTGELFF. Here the CDR3 DNA reads TGCAGCGTTGGAGGGGGGACGAACACCGGGGAGCTGTTTTTT.

This clonotype showed up just a few times. The genes are TRBV12-3 or TRBV12-4 and TRBJ2-2; weak D call: TRBD1 (6 bases). The ends were cut back, 3 bases at V and 4 bases at J, with 15 bases in the middle. This CDR3 region has 16 residues. The DNA of the CDR3 is TGTGCCAGCAGTTTTGTCGCAGGGGCGGTCACCGGGGAGCTGTTTTTT. Translation gives CASSFVAGAVTGELFF.

This clonotype has ten or more counts. The V and J genes are TRBV11-3 and TRBJ1-1; no firm D call. This CDR3 is built from 13 residues. The V gene lost 1 base and the J gene lost 2 bases, with 5 bases spanning the gap. Per the germline V gene, CDR1 is SGHNT and CDR2 is YENEEA. For the CDR3, the DNA is TGTGCCAGCAGCTTAGGCGGTAACACTGAAGCTTTCTTT. It codes for CASSLGGNTEAFF.

Notes on this clonotype: Being one base from a much bigger clone, this may be a read error. The genes are TRBV11-2 and TRBJ2-1; D is perhaps TRBD2 (5 bases). The CDR3 contains 15 residues. CDR1 and CDR2 (germline): SGHAT, FQNNGV. The CDR3, as DNA: TGTGACAGCAGCTTAGATGTATTCGGGAACGGTGAGCAGTTCTTC. This codes for CDSSLDVFGNGEQFF.

As concerns this clonotype: A read error may explain this, as a much larger clone is one base away. The genes are TRBV20-1 and TRBJ1-6, with 9 bases matching TRBD1. Per germline, CDR1 DFQATT and CDR2 SNEGSKA (reference sequence). After removal of 6 bases from V and 7 bases from J, the junction contained 7 bases not matched to a gene. The CDR3 consists of 14 residues. The CDR3 region has the DNA TGCAGTGCATCCCGGACAGGGGAAAATTCACCCCTCCACTTT. This encodes CSASRTGENSPLHF.

This clonotype has only a few counts. The chain employs TRBV4-3 and TRBJ1-5; the D is unclear. Per germline, CDR1 LGHNA and CDR2 YSLEER. Trimming pared 4 bases from V and 0 bases from J, leaving 7 bases between. The length of the CDR3 is 14 residues. The CDR3 is CASSRLYSNQPQHF. CDR3 DNA sequence: TGCGCCAGCAGCCGCCTATATAGCAATCAGCCCCAGCATTTT.

The table lists this clonotype with a count of one. The chain employs TRBV14 and TRBJ1-1; tentatively, D is TRBD1 (5 bases). CDR3 length equals 13 residues. CDR1 and CDR2 from the germline V gene are SGHDN and FVKESK. Trimming shortened V by 5 bases and J by 3 bases, and 10 bases separated the two germline ends. The CDR3 protein is CASSYGGYTEAFF. CDR3 nucleotides: TGTGCCAGCAGCTACGGGGGATACACTGAAGCTTTCTTT.

In its sample, this clonotype was seen a few times. The chain has TRBV19 and TRBJ1-2; D call uncertain. The CDR3 is made up of 13 amino acids. The V end lost 5 bases, the J end lost 7 bases, and 14 bases lay between the germline ends. Germline-derived CDR1 and CDR2 are LNHDA and SQIVND (reference sequence). The CDR3 is CASSDTLRGGYTF. The CDR3 bases are TGTGCCAGTAGTGACACTTTACGAGGTGGCTACACCTTC.

The V gene is TRBV6-6, the J gene TRBJ1-4; D not certain. This CDR3 region has 11 residues. V was shortened by 6 bases and J by 12 bases, with 11 bases between the two germline ends. Germline values: CDR1 MNHNY, CDR2 SVGAGI (reference sequence). CDR3 sequence: CASRYTAQLFF. As DNA, the CDR3 is TGTGCCAGCAGATATACGGCCCAACTGTTTTTT.